This TCR beta chain was recovered during a study of multiple sclerosis patients with progressive multifocal leukoencephalopathy. Time point defined: roughly 13 months of natalizumab therapy. Longitudinal control samples came from natalizumab-treated multiple sclerosis patients without PML. The assay was run at survey level. Here immunoSEQ multiplex PCR was the method, and the copy in TCRdb shows in-frame clones only, minus some. The table has tens of thousands of clones, 90% seen once; the top ten hold approximately 1.4%. Trimming took 6 bases from V and 13 from J; bases not matched to a gene: 10. Germline V CDR1 and CDR2: SGHDT, YYEEEE. The CDR3 spans 13 residues. Broader study findings: TRBV and TRBJ usage showed no common pattern when PML developed.

Turning to this clone: Its antigen is unidentified.

The specimen was PBMCs, collected from a patient treated with natalizumab. This receptor was taken from a human donor with multiple sclerosis. The V gene is TRBV5-6, the J gene TRBJ1-6, with 7 bases aligning to TRBD1. The CDR3 region is CASNTGALGPLHF. In DNA, the CDR3 is TGTGCCAGCAACACAGGGGCCCTGGGTCCCCTCCACTTT. Drawing the rest from reference TRBV5-6 and TRBJ1-6, the complete variable domain is DAGVTQSPTHLIKTRGQQVTLRCSPKSGHDTVSWYQQALGQGPQFIFQYYEEEERQRGNFPDRFSGHQFPNYSSELNVNALLLGDSALYLCASNTGALGPLHFGNGTRLTVT.